The subject of this entry is one TCR beta chain. Which antigen it targets is not known. One base away there is no much larger clone; base qualities are not given. This specimen belongs to a study of blood T cell repertoires in COVID-19 (dated by TCRdb to between 2020 and 2021). The study in broad terms: Samples covering the acute and convalescent phases of COVID-19 were provided by collaborators in the United States, Italy and Spain. The dataset comprised deeply sampled blood TCRbeta repertoires from subjects exposed to, actively infected with, or recovered from COVID-19. A freely available public database, intended as a resource for researchers studying the immune response to SARS-CoV-2, is where the repertoires were released. The material from the prospective study consisted of cDNA or gDNA derived from T cells, B-cell-depleted T cells, or PBMCs. Samples were obtained from the ongoing ImmuneRACE study (first 160 participants) and from 1,200 or so subjects provided by 6 global collaborators. HLA class I and class II types, where available, came from metadata supplied by the sample provider rather than from assay-based typing. The sample metadata nearly always contained a de-identified subject ID, COVID-19 status, age in years and sex.

TCRbeta CDR3 regions were amplified from genomic DNA by means of the immunoSEQ Assay, a bias-controlled multiplex PCR. In the original analysis: The number of nucleated cells in each sample was estimated from the amplification of reference gene primers within the assay. Sequence reads were collapsed and filtered to measure the absolute abundance of every unique TCRbeta CDR3 rearrangement. For each sample, productive Simpson clonality was calculated as the square root of Simpson's diversity index over productive rearrangements. The immuneACCESS repertoire file appears here via TCRdb, limited to in-frame rearrangements. These files lack a portion of the clones; in checked studies, under half of the deficit traces to unresolved V genes, and the cause of the others is not known. That table is the source of V, J and clone size, and D and trimming were worked out from the DNA. The table for this sample lists about 230,000 clones; approximately 89% of them were counted only once. The ten largest clones capture less than 4.5% of the sample.

The paper's findings and limits, for the study overall: Clinical and demographic metadata were provided uncurated, with the amount varying by source and participant.

Trimming leaves V shorter by 4 bases and J shorter by 5 bases, with the junction holding 5 bases beyond the gene matches. The CDR3 has 14 amino acids, counting the end cysteine and phenylalanine. Only the CDR3 part of the read is kept: 42 bases, read in frame from the first base. The germline V gene gives CDR1 as SGHTA and CDR2 as FQGNSA. Enrolling through a virtual design, the prospective study's participants ranged in age from roughly 18 to 89 years and lived across about two dozen United States geographic areas. To assign participants to cohorts, the prospective study relied on clinical history that participants themselves reported in a screening survey and a study questionnaire. Each participant in the prospective study had whole blood, serum and a nasopharyngeal or oropharyngeal swab collected by mobile phlebotomists. Over a roughly two-month period, participants in the prospective study had the option of providing additional blood draws and questionnaires. Blood samples from the prospective study were shipped frozen or at room temperature prior to DNA extraction.

This receptor was obtained from a woman aged 25 to 39 with acute COVID-19. The sequenced sample was PBMCs or T cells enriched from blood (not recorded which). The V gene is TRBV7-2 and the J gene is TRBJ2-1; TRBD2 matches 7 bases in the middle. The DNA sequence is TGTGCCAGCAGCTACGGGACTACCAACAATGAGCAGTTCTTC. Its product reads: CASSYGTTNNEQFF.